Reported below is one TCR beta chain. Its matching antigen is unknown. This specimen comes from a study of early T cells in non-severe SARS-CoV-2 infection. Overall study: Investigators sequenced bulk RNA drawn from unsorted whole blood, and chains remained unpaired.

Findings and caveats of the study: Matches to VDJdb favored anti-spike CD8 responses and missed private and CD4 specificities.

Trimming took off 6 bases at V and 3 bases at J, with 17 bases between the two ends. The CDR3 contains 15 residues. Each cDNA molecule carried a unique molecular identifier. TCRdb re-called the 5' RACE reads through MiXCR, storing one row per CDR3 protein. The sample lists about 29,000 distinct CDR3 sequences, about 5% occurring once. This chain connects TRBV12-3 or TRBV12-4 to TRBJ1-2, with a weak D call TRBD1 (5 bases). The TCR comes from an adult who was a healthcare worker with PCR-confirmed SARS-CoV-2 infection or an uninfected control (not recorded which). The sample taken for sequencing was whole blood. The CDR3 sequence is CASRPRIAGHYGYTF. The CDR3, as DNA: TGTGCCAGCAGACCTAGAATTGCAGGGCACTATGGCTACACCTTC.